A single sample is the source of the 26 T cell receptor beta chains below, sequenced in a study of long-term antiretroviral therapy in people with HIV. The assay, immunoSEQ v3.0, was run at survey level. TCRdb's table, derived via immunoSEQ multiplex PCR, lists solely in-frame clones and lacks some. Of tens of thousands of clones listed, around 83% are singletons. Sequences were derived from unsorted PBMCs, sampled 0.4 years after starting antiretroviral therapy. The receptors stem from a man in his fifties or sixties with HIV.

The chain links TRBV10-3 to TRBJ2-3; D call uncertain. The CDR3 runs to 13 residues. Looked up from germline, CDR1 is ENHRY and CDR2 is SYGVKD. V was cut by 2 bases and J by 3 bases, with 6 bases left in between. DNA of the CDR3: TGTGCCATCAGTGAGCCCAGGACAGATACGCAGTATTTT. Translation gives CAISEPRTDTQYF.

The CDR3 loop is CSVAPDRIQYF. DNA for the CDR3: TGCAGCGTCGCCCCCGACAGGATTCAGTACTTC. The rearrangement uses TRBV29-1 and TRBJ2-4; D might be TRBD1 (6 bases). Germline V gene sequence: CDR1 SQVTM, CDR2 ANQGSEA. The V end was cut by 6 bases, the J end by 10 bases, with 13 bases between. The CDR3 extends over 11 amino acids. Supplemented by reference TRBV29-1 and TRBJ2-4, the full variable domain reads SAVISQKPSRDICQRGTSLTIQCQVDSQVTMMFWYRQQPGQSLTLIATANQGSEATYESGFVIDKFPISRPNLTFSTLTVSNMSPEDSSIYLCSVAPDRIQYFGAGTRLSVL.

The V gene is TRBV9, the J gene TRBJ1-1, with D possibly TRBD1 on 6 matching bases. The CDR3 totals 15 residues. V was pared by 0 bases and J by 0 bases, with 9 bases between. Germline V gene data show CDR1 as SGDLS and CDR2 as YYNGEE. This chain's CDR3 is CASSVVAGVNTEAFF. The CDR3 DNA reads TGTGCCAGCAGCGTAGTCGCAGGGGTGAACACTGAAGCTTTCTTT.

The chain links TRBV4-3 to TRBJ1-1; D is possibly TRBD1 (5 bases). Germline V gene data show CDR1 as LGHNA and CDR2 as YSLEER. This CDR3 region has 14 residues. V was cut by 4 bases and J by 3 bases, with 12 bases left in between. For the CDR3, the DNA is TGCGCCAGCAGCCGAGGGCAACAGGACACTGAAGCTTTCTTT. This sequence encodes CASSRGQQDTEAFF.

The chain employs TRBV7-3 and TRBJ2-5; D not certain. CDR3 size: 13 residues. Trimming shortened V by 2 bases and J by 1 base, and 5 bases separated the two germline ends. The germline V gene has CDR1 SGHTA and CDR2 FQGTGA. CDR3 sequence reads: CASSLESQETQYF. The CDR3 region has the DNA TGTGCCAGCAGCTTAGAGAGCCAAGAGACCCAGTACTTC.

The chain joins TRBV4-1 to TRBJ2-7, with D uncertain. Germline V CDR1 and CDR2: MGHRA, YSYEKL. This CDR3 is 19 amino acids long. V was trimmed by 0 bases and J by 4 bases, leaving 25 bases between them. The CDR3 nucleotides are TGCGCCAGCAGCCAAGACCCCACCCTGACAAGGGATCGGAAATACGAGCAGTACTTC. It translates to CASSQDPTLTRDRKYEQYF.

The gene calls are TRBV5-4 and TRBJ1-5; 8 nucleotides match TRBD1. V was pared by 4 bases and J by 7 bases, with 4 bases of the junction left unmatched. Germline CDR1 and CDR2: SGHNT and YYREEE (reference sequence). CDR3 length equals 13 residues. The CDR3 region is CASSDRGEQPQHF. CDR3 coding DNA: TGTGCCAGCAGCGACAGGGGCGAACAGCCCCAGCATTTT.

This clone was counted a single time. This chain connects TRBV18 to TRBJ1-2; unclear D gene. This CDR3 comprises 13 residues. V lost 2 bases and J 2 bases, leaving 6 bases between the germline ends. CDR1 and CDR2 (germline): KGHSH, LQKENI. The DNA for the CDR3 is TGTGCCAGCTCACCAGGGGAGAACTATGGCTACACCTTC. Its protein product is CASSPGENYGYTF.

This rearrangement joins TRBV7-9 to TRBJ1-2, with 10 bases aligning to TRBD1. After removal of 5 bases from V and 3 bases from J, the junction contained 9 bases not matched to a gene. This CDR3 comprises 16 residues. The germline gives CDR1 SEHNR, CDR2 FQNEAQ (reference sequence). The DNA of the CDR3 is TGTGCCAGCAGCCTATCAATTGGGACAGGGGACTATGGCTACACCTTC. It yields the protein CASSLSIGTGDYGYTF.

J is TRBJ1-6 and V is TRBV30, with D possibly TRBD1 on 5 matching bases. The V end lost 1 base, the J end lost 4 bases, and 5 bases lay between the germline ends. CDR3 length equals 13 residues. Germline values: CDR1 GTSNPN, CDR2 SVGIG (reference sequence). The CDR3, as DNA: TGTGCCTGGAGTGGACAGTATAATTCACCCCTCCACTTT. Translating it yields CAWSGQYNSPLHF. The full variable domain, with the rest looked up from reference TRBV30 and TRBJ1-6, is SQTIHQWPATLVQPVGSPLSLECTVEGTSNPNLYWYRQAAGRGLQLLFYSVGIGQISSEVPQNLSASRPQDRQFILSSKKLLLSDSGFYLCAWSGQYNSPLHFGNGTRLTVT.

J is TRBJ1-1 and V is TRBV9; 7 bases fit TRBD1. The CDR3 has 13 amino acids. CDR1 SGDLS and CDR2 YYNGEE come from the germline V gene. J was trimmed by 4 bases and V by 4 bases; bases with no gene match: 4. The CDR3 is CASSFDRATEAFF. The CDR3 DNA is TGTGCCAGCAGCTTCGACAGGGCCACTGAAGCTTTCTTT.

The J gene is TRBJ1-4, the V gene TRBV27, with D possibly matching TRBD1 (5 bases). This CDR3 region has 14 residues. Trimming shortened V by 6 bases and J by 5 bases, and 13 bases separated the two germline ends. CDR1 MNHEY and CDR2 SMNVEV come from the germline V gene (reference sequence). The CDR3 DNA follows: TGTGCCAGCAGCCCCGGGACGGACAATGAAAAACTGTTTTTT. This codes for CASSPGTDNEKLFF.

The V call is TRBV4-3, the J call TRBJ1-5, with TRBD1 as a possible D gene (5 bases). The CDR3 loop spans 16 amino acids. The V end lost 0 bases, the J end lost 3 bases, and 12 bases lay between the germline ends. Germline values: CDR1 LGHNA, CDR2 YSLEER. CDR3 DNA: TGCGCCAGCAGCCAAGATCTGGCAGGGCCCAATCAGCCCCAGCATTTT. Its translation: CASSQDLAGPNQPQHF.

The rearrangement joins TRBV6-5 to TRBJ1-6; no clear D. Between the trimmed V and J ends, which lost 6 bases and 13 bases, there was a span of 13 bases. Germline CDR1 reads MNHEY; CDR2 reads SVGAGI. The CDR3 is 12 residues long. The CDR3 DNA reads as TGTGCCAGCAGGGCATTTAGCGCGCCCCTCCACTTT. This sequence encodes CASRAFSAPLHF.

V usage is TRBV7-2 and J usage is TRBJ2-1, with 10 bases lining up with TRBD1. J gave up 2 bases and V 5 bases, and 6 bases lay outside the gene matches. Germline V gives CDR1 SGHTA, CDR2 FQGNSA. This CDR3 comprises 16 residues. The CDR3 DNA is TGTGCCAGCAGCCAGACAGGGACAGGGGCCTACAATGAGCAGTTCTTC. Residues: CASSQTGTGAYNEQFF.

V and J are TRBV29-1 and TRBJ1-1; TRBD1 might be the D (6 bases). Germline V CDR1 and CDR2: SQVTM, ANQGSEA. The germline V and J ends were trimmed by 4 bases and 4 bases, with 10 bases remaining between them. The CDR3 contains 12 residues. Here the CDR3 reads CSVGAGATEAFF. In nucleotides, the CDR3 is TGCAGCGTTGGGGCGGGGGCCACTGAAGCTTTCTTT.

The gene calls are TRBV7-3 and TRBJ1-2, with 7 bases matching TRBD1. The V gene's germline CDR1 is SGHTA and CDR2 FQGTGA. The CDR3 runs 18 residues. With 5 bases clipped from V and 3 bases from J, the junction kept 18 bases outside the gene matches. DNA of the CDR3: TGTGCCAGCAGCCAAATGGGGAGGGGGCGAAGACGGTACTATGGCTACACCTTC. This gives the protein CASSQMGRGRRRYYGYTF.

The rearrangement uses TRBV29-1 and TRBJ1-1, with D maybe TRBD1 (5 bases). V gave up 0 bases and J gave up 2 bases, with 10 bases separating them. Germline V gene sequence: CDR1 SQVTM, CDR2 ANQGSEA. CDR3 size: 14 residues. This CDR3 is CSVEDRALNTEAFF. The CDR3, as DNA: TGCAGCGTTGAAGACAGGGCGCTAAACACTGAAGCTTTCTTT.

This clone has only one observation. CDR3 coding DNA: TGTGCCAGCAGCTTTGCAGCGGGGGGGTTCCGGCCCGGGGAGCTGTTTTTT. Its translation is CASSFAAGGFRPGELFF. The V call is TRBV7-8, the J call TRBJ2-2, with TRBD2 matching 10 bases. CDR1 SGHVS and CDR2 FQNEAQ come from the germline V gene. After removal of 3 bases from V and 6 bases from J, the junction contained 10 bases not matched to a gene. The CDR3 is made up of 17 amino acids.

The chain is built from TRBV6-6 and TRBJ1-3; D unclear. CDR3 length equals 16 residues. The V and J ends lost 0 bases and 0 bases respectively, with 9 bases between them. Germline-derived CDR1 and CDR2 are MNHNY and SVGAGI (reference sequence). This CDR3 reads CASSYSESSSGNTIYF. CDR3 coding DNA: TGTGCCAGCAGTTACTCGGAGTCAAGCTCTGGAAACACCATATATTTT.

This sequence joins TRBV27 and TRBJ2-1; perhaps TRBD2 as D (6 bases). Looked up from germline, CDR1 is MNHEY and CDR2 is SMNVEV (reference sequence). The CDR3 spans 13 residues. Trimming shortened V by 3 bases and J by 15 bases, and 18 bases separated the two germline ends. The CDR3 nucleotides are TGTGCCAGCAGTTTGGGTGGTAGTGTCGGGAGGTTCTTC. It is translated as CASSLGGSVGRFF.

This sequence joins TRBV6-5 and TRBJ1-2; D unresolved. Trimming removed 4 bases at V and 3 bases at J, with 12 bases between. Germline V gene sequence: CDR1 MNHEY, CDR2 SVGAGI. The CDR3 runs 14 residues. CDR3 sequence: CASSSWVFDYGYTF. The DNA of the CDR3 is TGTGCCAGCAGTTCTTGGGTTTTTGACTATGGCTACACCTTC.

This chain joins TRBV7-9 and TRBJ2-2; 7 nucleotides line up with TRBD1. The CDR3 is 16 residues long. CDR1 is SEHNR and CDR2 is FQNEAQ in the germline V gene (reference sequence). J was trimmed by 4 bases and V by 5 bases; bases with no gene match: 10. The CDR3 region is CASSPTTGKGTGELFF. As DNA, the CDR3 is TGTGCCAGCAGCCCCACGACAGGGAAGGGCACCGGGGAGCTGTTTTTT.

The chain joins TRBV4-1 to TRBJ1-2; D is perhaps TRBD1 (6 bases). Germline CDR1 and CDR2: MGHRA and YSYEKL. Trimming stripped 6 bases from V and 7 bases from J, with 12 bases between. The CDR3 extends over 12 amino acids. The CDR3 is CASSPGTTGYTF. The CDR3 DNA reads TGCGCCAGCAGTCCCGGGACAACTGGCTACACCTTC.

The chain couples TRBV9 to TRBJ1-1; maybe TRBD1 (5 bases). In germline, CDR1 is SGDLS, CDR2 YYNGEE. The CDR3 extends over 16 amino acids. The V end lost 4 bases, the J end lost 1 base, and 17 bases lay between the germline ends. CDR3 loop: CASSPVGRGKNTEAFF. CDR3 DNA: TGTGCCAGCAGCCCGGTTGGGAGGGGTAAGAACACTGAAGCTTTCTTT.

The V call is TRBV20-1, the J call TRBJ2-3; D call uncertain. The germline V and J ends were trimmed by 6 bases and 5 bases, with 6 bases remaining between them. CDR3 size: 10 residues. Per the germline V gene, CDR1 is DFQATT and CDR2 is SNEGSKA (reference sequence). CDR3 sequence reads: CSALGDTQYF. CDR3 bases: TGCAGTGCCCTGGGAGATACGCAGTATTTT.